This T cell receptor (beta chain) emerged from a study of cytomegalovirus exposure and HLA in healthy donors. Study summary: Early released data had roughly 81 million unique TCRs, all coming from HLA-typed donors.

Points on this clone: As yet, its antigen is unknown.

The PCR ran on 60 Vbeta and 13 Jbeta primers. The method was immunoSEQ multiplex PCR; TCRdb's version includes in-frame clones alone and lacks a portion of them. The table shows about 150,000 clones, with approximately 62% occurring only once. Findings and limits, study-wide: There was a cluster of highly shared sequence variants that was likely a sequencing artifact.

CDR3 length equals 13 residues. Germline loops: CDR1 LNHDA, CDR2 SQIVND (reference sequence). V was cut by 5 bases and J by 3 bases, with 11 bases left in between. The V and J genes are TRBV19 and TRBJ2-7; D remains unclear. The receptor was isolated from a human donor in good health. The sequenced sample consisted of PBMCs. CDR3 nucleotides: TGTGCCAGTAGTTTAACACAGAGCTACGAGCAGTACTTC. The encoded protein is CASSLTQSYEQYF.